Given below is one TCR beta chain in context. This clone's antigen is unknown. Base quality data are lacking; no much larger clone is found one base away. To prepare the library, the immunoSEQ multiplex PCR assay was applied. For the multiplex PCR, a mixture combining 60 forward primers for TCR Vbeta segments and 13 reverse primers for TCR Jbeta segments was used. The CDR3 region of rearranged TCR beta genes was amplified from genomic DNA by a multiplex PCR assay. On the Illumina HiSeq System, the amplified TCR beta libraries were sequenced as 87-base-pair reads. In the source study's methods: In a later analysis, roughly 80 million unique TCR beta chains were counted across the 500 to 700 repertoires, and approximately 11 million of these chains were shared by at least two donors. Raw reads were error-corrected and collapsed into unique sequences with a nearest-neighbor algorithm that merged closely related sequences to remove PCR and sequencing errors. To assign V, D and J gene segments, CDR3 sequences were aligned to IMGT reference sequences. Each retained sequence needed at least a six-nucleotide match to both a V gene segment and a J gene segment. A rearrangement counted as productive if the CDR3 had no stop codons and remained in frame with V and J, and every other rearrangement counted as non-productive. Following IMGT convention, CDR3 was defined as the stretch from the second conserved V-encoded cysteine to the conserved J-encoded phenylalanine. Sequences without an unambiguous match to a single V gene segment were excluded from the earlier analysis of several hundred of the donors. An earlier analysis of a few hundred of the donors classified V segments as functional when productive rearrangements were above 56.7% and as segregating when the standard deviation between donors was above 5%. To diagnose cytomegalovirus status from the catalog of TCR beta chain sequences, a statistical classification framework was built. In a later analysis, V and J genes were assigned by comparing TCR nucleotide sequences against IMGT/GENE-DB human TR gene sequences. In a later analysis, CDR3 sequences and most-parsimonious VDJ recombination scenarios were assigned using the TCRdist pipeline. In a later analysis, each TCR beta chain was defined by its CDR3 amino acid sequence together with its V-gene family, and reads without a unique V-gene family were excluded. A later analysis removed over 500 highly shared, low-generation-probability nucleotide sequences to deal with suspected cross-contamination and a sequencing artifact. For each public chain, a later analysis derived a clonal expansion index from normalized ranks of inferred template counts within each repertoire. A later analysis computed generation probabilities with a VDJ recombination model fitted to out-of-frame rearrangements, and checked the results against IGoR. In a later analysis, TCR-TCR, TCR-HLA and TCR-CMV co-occurrence was scored with hypergeometric tests, and a repertoire-size bias correction was applied to TCR pairs. In a later analysis, false discovery rates were estimated by permuting HLA or CMV assignments 20 times. A later analysis grouped co-occurring TCRs with DBSCAN, adding TCRdist sequence similarity when clustering within HLA-allele-positive subsets. Repertoires with fewer than 30,000 or more than 120,000 public chains, plus five repertoires with anomalous nucleotide sharing, were excluded from co-occurrence clustering. TCRdb provides this immuneACCESS table in a form limited to in-frame rearrangements. Some clones are lacking; in checked studies, under half of them reflect an unresolved V gene, and why the rest are absent is not known. V, J and clone size derive from that table, while D and trimming were established from the DNA sequence. The sample table lists 200,000 to 250,000 clones, approximately 90% of them with a count of one. The ten largest clones take up more than 0.8% of the sample.

This record belongs to a study of cytomegalovirus exposure and HLA in healthy donors (TCRdb year 2017). In the study overall: An earlier analysis of approximately 600 of the donors reported about 250 Gb of sequence data and approximately 110 million unique TCR beta sequences from about 200 million T cells. In a later analysis, previously published TCR beta repertoires from about 670 donors were re-analyzed and high-resolution HLA genotyping was added so that TCR occurrence patterns could be studied. Of the 398 genotyped donors, roughly 85% fell in the genetic ancestry cluster associated with self-reported Caucasian donors. Roughly five DR-DQ haplotypes were treated as single units for association and clustering because of strong linkage in the cohort. Among about 370 genotyped donors of the cohort, an average of approximately 220,000 unique TCR beta nucleotide sequences was sequenced per donor, of which approximately 18% were non-productive. In an earlier analysis of over 550 of the donors, high-throughput TCR beta sequencing was used to judge whether each TCR beta V gene segment behaved as functional or pseudogenic. Roughly 300 gigabases of sequencing data and tens of millions of unique TCR sequences were included in an early release covering under 650 HLA-typed donors. Donor age, sex, ethnicity and CMV serostatus were compiled together with the repertoire data. Class I and class II HLA loci were covered by the typing at four-digit resolution. The study aimed to test whether signatures of past pathogen exposure could be identified by cataloging public T cell receptors. In the later analysis, no new phenotypic data were used to find candidate immune exposures; instead, reliance was placed on TCR beta sequences and their occurrence across donors. In a later genetic analysis, genome-wide SNP genotypes for 398 of the 666 donors were used, and that subset was treated as a discovery cohort. High-throughput TCR immunosequencing, statistical association of individual TCRs with disease status, and machine learning were combined to predict cytomegalovirus infection status. All discovery cohort repertoires had been generated on a single sequencing platform. The number of typed donors differed by locus: about 629-630 for A, B, C, DRB1 and DQB1; 522 for DQA1; around 610 for DPA1; and about 470 for DPB1. The study profiled the T cell repertoires of hundreds of subjects by immunosequencing and related them to cytomegalovirus serostatus. In addition to the first cohort of around 670 subjects, a separate validation cohort of approximately 130 different subjects was used. The full study reports these points: A few of the identified cytomegalovirus-associated TCR beta chains were confirmed in vitro to be specific for cytomegalovirus antigens. In a later analysis, over 15,000 TCR beta sequences were associated with specific HLA alleles at a false discovery rate of 0.05. Presence/absence analyses assumed roughly uniform sequencing depth across donors, an assumption that may not hold. The sequencing pipeline was judged likely to have produced a cluster of highly shared sequence variants as a technical artifact. Because the 87-base-pair reads could not distinguish some IMGT-functional V segments, including TRBV6-2 and TRBV6-3, those segments were excluded. When HLA alleles, especially DR and DQ, strongly co-occurred, attributing TCR associations to individual alleles was difficult. Because counts were too low, seventeen rarely observed V segments, including chromosome 9 orphons, were excluded from the earlier analysis of fewer than 650 of the donors. The authors suggested that the approach could potentially be extended to other disease states and immunological phenotypes. V-gene and J-gene trimming of TCR beta chains was associated with a missense DCLRE1C variant in a later genetic analysis, and the association was replicated in an independent cohort. Most TCR sequences were seen in very few donors, while some public TCRs were found in many individuals. An earlier analysis of approximately 570 of the donors showed that most TCR beta V segments appeared in productive rearrangements either about 87% or about 30% of the time, which broadly matched IMGT annotations. Because HLA typing was missing for some donors at each locus, association tests included only the typed subset. According to a later analysis, parvovirus B19, influenza, CMV and Epstein-Barr virus appeared linked to several top co-occurrence clusters. According to a later analysis, TCR association rates differed among HLA loci, with DRB1 alleles showing the most associated TCRs and HLA-C alleles showing the fewest. The classifier was reported to diagnose cytomegalovirus status with high specificity and sensitivity in both the original and validation cohorts. In a later analysis, most CMV-associated TCR beta chains were found to appear HLA-restricted, with HLA associations seemingly driven largely by CMV exposure. Compared with equally common non-associated chains, HLA-associated TCR beta chains in a later analysis were more clonally expanded and had lower generation probabilities. A further reported finding was that TCR beta sequences accurately predicted the HLA-A and HLA-B alleles for most subjects in the first cohort. Compared with the roughly 720-donor mean, donors in an Asian-associated ancestry cluster had fewer N-insertions in productive TCRs, according to a later genetic analysis. A total of about 180 TCR beta chains were listed by the study as associated with cytomegalovirus. The only immune exposure information available for the cohort was CMV serostatus. The cohort was sequenced for TCR beta chains only, and without alpha or paired-chain data the features that could be detected were limited. Linkage disequilibrium might explain the correlated functional status among segregating V segments, but an unknown experimental factor could not be ruled out.

The cohort consisted of hundreds of healthy bone marrow donors. At the time of sampling, all cohort members were nominally healthy, though unrecorded immune exposures were likely present. The donor tested CMV seronegative and was one of the 352 seronegative cohort members. Every donor gave a peripheral blood sample, and the peripheral blood mononuclear cells from that sample were used for TCR beta sequencing. Genomic DNA was extracted from the blood cell samples with the Qiagen DNeasy Blood Extraction Kit. V is clipped by 0 bases and J by 3 bases, and the sequence between their germline boundaries is 7 bases long. CDR1 SGHNT and CDR2 YYREEE were looked up in the germline V gene (reference sequence). The CDR3 spans 13 residues, from the cysteine through the phenylalanine. The read is trimmed to its CDR3 DNA, 39 bases read in frame from base 1.

The TCR comes from a young woman in good health and CMV-seronegative. Sequencing was performed on PBMCs. The chain links TRBV5-4 with TRBJ2-7, with the D gene uncertain. The CDR3: CASSLEPGYEQYF. The DNA sequence is given as TGTGCCAGCAGCTTGGAGCCAGGCTACGAGCAGTACTTC.